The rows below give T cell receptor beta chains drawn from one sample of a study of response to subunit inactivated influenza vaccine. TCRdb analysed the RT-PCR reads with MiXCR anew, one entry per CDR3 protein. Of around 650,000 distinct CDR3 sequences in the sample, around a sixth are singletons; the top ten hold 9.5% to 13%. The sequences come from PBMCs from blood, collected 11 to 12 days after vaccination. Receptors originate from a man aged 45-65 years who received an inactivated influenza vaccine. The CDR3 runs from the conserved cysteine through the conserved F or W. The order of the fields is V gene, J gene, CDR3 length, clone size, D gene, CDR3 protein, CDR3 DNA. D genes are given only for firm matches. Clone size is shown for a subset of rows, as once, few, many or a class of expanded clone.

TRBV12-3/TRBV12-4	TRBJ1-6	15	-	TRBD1	CASSLRDRVNSPLHF	TGTGCCAGCAGTCTAAGGGACAGGGTTAATTCACCCCTCCACTTT
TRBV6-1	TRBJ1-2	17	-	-	CASRLGGSRRFNYGYTF	TGTGCCAGCAGACTGGGTGGCAGTCGAAGGTTTAACTATGGCTACACCTTC
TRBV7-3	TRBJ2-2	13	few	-	CASSLELYGELFF	TGTGCCAGCAGCTTAGAACTCTACGGGGAGCTGTTTTTT
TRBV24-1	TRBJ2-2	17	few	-	CATSDSGGGRYTGELFF	TGTGCCACCAGTGATTCCGGAGGGGGACGCTACACCGGGGAGCTGTTTTTT
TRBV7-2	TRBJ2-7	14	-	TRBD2	CASSKGLAGIEQYF	TGTGCCAGCAGCAAAGGACTAGCGGGCATCGAGCAGTACTTC
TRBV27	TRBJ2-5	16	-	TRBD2	CASSFTSGLREGTQYF	TGTGCCAGCAGTTTTACTTCGGGACTAAGAGAAGGGACCCAGTACTTC
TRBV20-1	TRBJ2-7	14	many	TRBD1	CSAEGFDRGYEQYF	TGCAGTGCCGAAGGATTCGACAGGGGATACGAGCAGTACTTC
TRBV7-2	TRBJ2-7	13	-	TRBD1	CASSIDRVGEQYF	TGTGCCAGCAGCATAGACAGGGTAGGCGAGCAGTACTTC
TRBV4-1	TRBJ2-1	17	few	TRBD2	CASSQGASGGTNREQFF	TGCGCCAGCAGCCAAGGGGCTAGCGGGGGGACGAACCGAGAGCAGTTCTTC
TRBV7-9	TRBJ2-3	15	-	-	CASSLQLTTANTQYF	TGTGCCAGCAGCCTGCAACTAACGACCGCAAATACGCAGTATTTT
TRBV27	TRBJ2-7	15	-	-	CASIPLAGSNHEQYF	TGTGCCAGCATTCCCCTGGCGGGGTCGAATCACGAGCAGTACTTC
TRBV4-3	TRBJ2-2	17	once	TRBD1	CASSPMAGGRDTGELFF	TGCGCCAGCAGCCCTATGGCAGGGGGTCGTGACACCGGGGAGCTGTTTTTT
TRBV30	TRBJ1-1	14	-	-	CAWSTGFFNTEAFF	TGTGCCTGGAGTACGGGGTTCTTTAACACTGAAGCTTTCTTT
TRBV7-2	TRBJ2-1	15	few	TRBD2	CASSPTSVNYNEQFF	TGTGCCAGCAGTCCTACTAGCGTAAACTACAATGAGCAGTTCTTC
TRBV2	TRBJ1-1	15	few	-	CASKPPTGFNTEAFF	TGTGCCAGCAAACCACCCACAGGGTTCAACACTGAAGCTTTCTTT
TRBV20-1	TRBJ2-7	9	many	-	CSAGVEQYF	TGCAGTGCTGGGGTTGAGCAGTACTTC
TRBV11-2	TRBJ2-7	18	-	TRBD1	CASSFRGQGVFGGSEQYF	TGTGCCAGCAGCTTCCGTGGACAGGGGGTCTTTGGGGGGAGCGAGCAGTACTTC
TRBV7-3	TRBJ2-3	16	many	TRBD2	CASSSDLAGGGDTQYF	TGTGCCAGCAGCTCCGATCTAGCGGGAGGTGGAGATACGCAGTATTTT
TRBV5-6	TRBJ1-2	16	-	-	CASSFGGFSQWYGYTF	TGTGCCAGCAGCTTCGGAGGTTTCTCGCAGTGGTATGGCTACACCTTC
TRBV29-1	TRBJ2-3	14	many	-	CSVDGADSTDTQYF	TGCAGCGTTGATGGAGCGGATAGCACAGATACGCAGTATTTT
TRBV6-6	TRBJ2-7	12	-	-	CASREGIYEQYF	TGTGCCAGCAGAGAGGGGATCTACGAGCAGTACTTC
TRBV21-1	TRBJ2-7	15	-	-	CASSSHRGFSYEQYF	TGTGCCAGCAGCAGCCACAGGGGCTTTTCCTACGAGCAGTACTTC
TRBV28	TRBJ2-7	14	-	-	CASTLRGLGYEQYF	TGTGCCAGCACCTTAAGAGGGCTAGGTTACGAGCAGTACTTC
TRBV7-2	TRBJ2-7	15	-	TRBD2	CASSLGAGAGDEQYF	TGTGCCAGCAGCTTAGGCGCGGGAGCAGGCGACGAGCAGTACTTC
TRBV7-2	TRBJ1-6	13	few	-	CASSLATAGPLHF	TGTGCCAGCAGCTTAGCGACGGCTGGACCCCTCCACTTT
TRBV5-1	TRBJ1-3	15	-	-	CASSLTLDSGNTIYF	TGCGCCAGCAGCCTTACACTAGACTCTGGAAACACCATATATTTT
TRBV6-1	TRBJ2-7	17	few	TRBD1	CASSPAKLRQGANEQYF	TGTGCCAGCAGTCCTGCAAAACTCAGACAGGGGGCTAACGAGCAGTACTTC
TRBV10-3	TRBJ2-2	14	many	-	CAISESFNTGELFF	TGTGCCATCAGTGAGTCCTTCAACACCGGGGAGCTGTTTTTT
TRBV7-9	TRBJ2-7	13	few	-	CASSLNSIYEQYF	TGTGCCAGCAGCTTGAACAGTATCTACGAGCAGTACTTC
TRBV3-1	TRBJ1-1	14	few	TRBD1	CASRRTGGGTEAFF	TGTGCCAGCAGGAGGACAGGGGGCGGCACTGAAGCTTTCTTT
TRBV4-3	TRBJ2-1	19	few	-	CASSLTTPGDPSSYNEQFF	TGCGCCAGCAGCCTAACCACTCCGGGGGACCCTAGCTCCTACAATGAGCAGTTCTTC
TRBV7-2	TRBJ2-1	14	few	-	CASSIDTGRNEQFF	TGTGCCAGCAGCATAGATACAGGGAGGAATGAGCAGTTCTTC
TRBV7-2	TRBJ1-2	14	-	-	CASSSSRTYYGYTF	TGTGCCAGCAGCTCATCTCGGACGTACTACGGCTACACCTTC
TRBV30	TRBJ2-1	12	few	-	CAWSGGVGEQFF	TGTGCCTGGAGTGGAGGAGTGGGTGAGCAGTTCTTC
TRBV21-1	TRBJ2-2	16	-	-	CASSRGQGQATGELFF	TGTGCCAGCAGCAGGGGACAGGGGCAGGCCACCGGGGAGCTGTTTTTT
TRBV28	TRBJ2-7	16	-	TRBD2	CASSGFVAGGFNEQYF	TGTGCCAGCAGTGGTTTCGTAGCGGGAGGTTTCAACGAGCAGTACTTC
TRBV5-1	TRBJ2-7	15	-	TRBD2	CASSLELAGGYEQYF	TGCGCCAGCAGCTTGGAGCTAGCGGGGGGGTACGAGCAGTACTTC
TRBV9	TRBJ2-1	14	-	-	CASSETSSYNEQFF	TGTGCCAGCAGCGAAACTAGCTCCTACAATGAGCAGTTCTTC
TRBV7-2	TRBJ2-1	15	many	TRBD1	CASSLGQVTYNEQFF	TGTGCCAGCAGCTTGGGACAGGTGACCTACAATGAGCAGTTCTTC
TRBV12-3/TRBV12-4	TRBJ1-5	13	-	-	CASSPPVGEPQHF	TGTGCCAGCAGCCCCCCGGTCGGTGAGCCCCAGCATTTT
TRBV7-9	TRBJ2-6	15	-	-	CASRAGISGANVLTF	TGTGCCAGCAGGGCCGGAATCTCTGGGGCCAACGTCCTGACTTTC
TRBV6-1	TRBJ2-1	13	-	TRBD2	CASSKTTSDEQFF	TGTGCCAGCAGTAAAACTACTAGCGATGAGCAGTTCTTC
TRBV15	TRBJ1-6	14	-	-	CATSRDEVSSPLHF	TGTGCCACCAGCAGAGACGAGGTTTCTTCACCCCTCCACTTT
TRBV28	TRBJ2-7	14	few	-	CASSSLRAVGEQYF	TGTGCCAGCAGTTCCCTAAGGGCTGTGGGCGAGCAGTACTTC
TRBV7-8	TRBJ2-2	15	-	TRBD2	CASSPRGGNTGELFF	TGTGCCAGCAGTCCGCGGGGGGGGAACACCGGGGAGCTGTTTTTT
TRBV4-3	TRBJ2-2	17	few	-	CASSQQDYGYGAGELFF	TGCGCCAGCAGCCAGCAGGACTACGGTTATGGTGCCGGGGAGCTGTTTTTT
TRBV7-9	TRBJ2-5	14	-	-	CASSLRDLQETQYF	TGTGCCAGCAGCCTACGGGACCTCCAAGAGACCCAGTACTTC
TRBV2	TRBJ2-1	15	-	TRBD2	CASSRGLAEYNEQFF	TGTGCCAGCAGTAGGGGACTAGCGGAGTACAATGAGCAGTTCTTC
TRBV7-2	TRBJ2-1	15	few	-	CASSKTGTDYNEQFF	TGTGCCAGCAGCAAGACCGGGACTGACTACAATGAGCAGTTCTTC
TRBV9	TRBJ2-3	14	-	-	CASSVAEDRDTQYF	TGTGCCAGCAGCGTAGCTGAAGACAGAGATACGCAGTATTTT
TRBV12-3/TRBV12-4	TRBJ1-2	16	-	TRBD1	CASSQTPTGGNYGYTF	TGTGCCAGCAGTCAAACGCCGACAGGGGGAAACTATGGCTACACCTTC
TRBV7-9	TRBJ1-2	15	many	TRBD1	CASSLPGTGAYGYTF	TGTGCCAGCAGCTTACCCGGGACAGGGGCCTATGGCTACACCTTC